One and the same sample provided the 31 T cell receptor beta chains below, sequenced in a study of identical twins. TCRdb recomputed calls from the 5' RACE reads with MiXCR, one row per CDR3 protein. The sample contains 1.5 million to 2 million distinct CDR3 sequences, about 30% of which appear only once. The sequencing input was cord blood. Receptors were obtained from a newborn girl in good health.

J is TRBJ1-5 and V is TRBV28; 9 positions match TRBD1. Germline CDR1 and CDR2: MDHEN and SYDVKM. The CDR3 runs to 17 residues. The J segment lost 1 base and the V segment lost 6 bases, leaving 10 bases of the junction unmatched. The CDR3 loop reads CASSPAGTGTSNQPQHF. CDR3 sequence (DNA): TGTGCCAGCAGCCCCGCCGGGACAGGGACCAGCAATCAGCCCCAGCATTTT. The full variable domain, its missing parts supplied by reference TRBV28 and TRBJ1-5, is DVKVTQSSRYLVKRTGEKVFLECVQDMDHENMFWYRQDPGLGLRLIYFSYDVKMKEKGDIPEGYSVSREKKERFSLILESASTNQTSMYLCASSPAGTGTSNQPQHFGDGTRLSIL.

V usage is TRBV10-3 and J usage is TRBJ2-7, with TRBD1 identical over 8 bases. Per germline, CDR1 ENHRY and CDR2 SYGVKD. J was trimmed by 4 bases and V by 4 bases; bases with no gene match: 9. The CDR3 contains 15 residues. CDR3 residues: CAISGSGQGLYEQYF. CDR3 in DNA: TGTGCCATCAGTGGCTCCGGACAGGGCCTTTACGAGCAGTACTTC.

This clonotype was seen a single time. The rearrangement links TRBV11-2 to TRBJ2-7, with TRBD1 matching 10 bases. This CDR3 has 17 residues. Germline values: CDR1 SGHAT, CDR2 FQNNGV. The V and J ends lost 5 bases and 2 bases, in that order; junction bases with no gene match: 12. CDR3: CASSAEYTGTGAYEQYF. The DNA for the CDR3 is TGTGCCAGCAGCGCTGAATACACCGGGACAGGGGCCTACGAGCAGTACTTC.

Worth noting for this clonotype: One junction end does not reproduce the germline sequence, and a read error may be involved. The CDR3, as DNA: TGTGCCATCAACCGACGACTAGCGGGGGGGCGTCCCTCCTACAATGGGCAGTTCTTC. Protein product: CAINRRLAGGRPSYNGQFF. This chain uses TRBV10-3 with TRBJ2-1; TRBD2 matches at 14 bases. Germline V gene lookup returns CDR1 ENHRY and CDR2 SYGVKD. This CDR3 has 19 residues.

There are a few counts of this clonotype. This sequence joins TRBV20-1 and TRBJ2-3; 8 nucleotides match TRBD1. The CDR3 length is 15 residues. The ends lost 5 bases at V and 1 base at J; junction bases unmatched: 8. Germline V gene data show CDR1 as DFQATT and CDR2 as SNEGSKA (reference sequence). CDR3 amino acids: CSAWIPGQGTDTQYF. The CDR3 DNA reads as TGCAGTGCTTGGATACCGGGACAGGGCACAGATACGCAGTATTTT.

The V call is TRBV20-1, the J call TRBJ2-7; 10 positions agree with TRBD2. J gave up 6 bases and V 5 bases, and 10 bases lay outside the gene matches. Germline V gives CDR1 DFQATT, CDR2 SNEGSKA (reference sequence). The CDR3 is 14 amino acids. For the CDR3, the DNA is TGCAGTGCTGCCCCCCTAGCGGGGGTACTCGAGCAGTACTTC. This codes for CSAAPLAGVLEQYF.

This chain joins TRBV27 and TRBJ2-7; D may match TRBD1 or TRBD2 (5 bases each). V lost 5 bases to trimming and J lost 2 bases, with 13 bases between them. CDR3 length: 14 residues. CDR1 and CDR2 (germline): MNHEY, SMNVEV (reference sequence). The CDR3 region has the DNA TGTGCCAGCAGTACCGGGGCAAGGGCCTACGAGCAGTACTTC. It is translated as CASSTGARAYEQYF.

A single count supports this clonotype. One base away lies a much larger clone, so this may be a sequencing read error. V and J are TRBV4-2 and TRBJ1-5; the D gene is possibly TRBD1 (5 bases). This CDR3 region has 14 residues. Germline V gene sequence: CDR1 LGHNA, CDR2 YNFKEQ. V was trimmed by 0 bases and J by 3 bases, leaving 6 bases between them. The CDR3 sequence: CASSQDGHNQPQHF. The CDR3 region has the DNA TGTGCCAGCAGCCAAGACGGACACAATCAGCCCCAGCATTTT.

CDR3 bases: TGTGCCAGCAGCCCCGCCCGGATAGCGGCTAGCACAGATACGCAGTATTTT. This gives the protein CASSPARIAASTDTQYF. The chain carries TRBV4-2 and TRBJ2-3; D is possibly TRBD2 (6 bases). The CDR3 covers 17 residues. Germline CDR1 is LGHNA and CDR2 is YNFKEQ. Trimming took off 4 bases at V and 0 bases at J, with 17 bases between the two ends.

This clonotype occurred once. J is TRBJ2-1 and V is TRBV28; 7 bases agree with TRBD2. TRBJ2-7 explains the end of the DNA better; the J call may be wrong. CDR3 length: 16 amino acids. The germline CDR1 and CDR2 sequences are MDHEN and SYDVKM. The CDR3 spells CASSLGGDLSYNEQYF. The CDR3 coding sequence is TGTGCCAGCAGTTTAGGGGGGGACCTGTCCTACAATGAGCAGTACTTC.

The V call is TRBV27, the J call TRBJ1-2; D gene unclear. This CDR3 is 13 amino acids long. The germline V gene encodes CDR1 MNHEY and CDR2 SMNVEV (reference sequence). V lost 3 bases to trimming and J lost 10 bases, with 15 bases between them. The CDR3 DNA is TGTGCCAGCAGTTTTTTATCTCATAATGACTACACCTTC. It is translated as CASSFLSHNDYTF.

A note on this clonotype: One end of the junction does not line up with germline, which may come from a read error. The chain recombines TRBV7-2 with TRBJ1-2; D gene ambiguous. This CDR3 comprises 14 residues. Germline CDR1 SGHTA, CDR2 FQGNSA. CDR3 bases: TGTGCCAGCAGCTTAGGTCGGAATGACTATGGCTACACCTTT. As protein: CASSLGRNDYGYTF.

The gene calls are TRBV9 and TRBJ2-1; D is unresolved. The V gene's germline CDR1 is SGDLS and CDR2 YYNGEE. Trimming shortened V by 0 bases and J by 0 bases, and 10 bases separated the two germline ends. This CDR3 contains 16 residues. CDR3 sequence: CASSVALSFSYNEQFF. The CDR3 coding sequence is TGTGCCAGCAGCGTAGCTTTGAGCTTCTCCTACAATGAGCAGTTCTTC.

The CDR3 region is CASSEGRYNSPLHF. Here the CDR3 DNA reads TGTGCCAGCAGCGAGGGACGTTATAATTCACCCCTCCACTTT. V and J are TRBV2 and TRBJ1-6; D is perhaps TRBD1 (5 bases). V was trimmed by 6 bases and J by 4 bases, leaving 10 bases between them. Looked up from germline, CDR1 is SNHLY and CDR2 is FYNNEI. The CDR3 extends over 14 amino acids.

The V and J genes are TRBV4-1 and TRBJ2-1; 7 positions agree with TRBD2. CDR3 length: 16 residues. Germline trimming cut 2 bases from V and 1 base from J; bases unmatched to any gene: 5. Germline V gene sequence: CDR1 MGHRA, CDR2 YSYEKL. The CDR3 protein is CASSQPLAESYNEQFF. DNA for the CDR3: TGCGCCAGCAGCCAACCTCTAGCGGAATCCTACAATGAGCAGTTCTTC.

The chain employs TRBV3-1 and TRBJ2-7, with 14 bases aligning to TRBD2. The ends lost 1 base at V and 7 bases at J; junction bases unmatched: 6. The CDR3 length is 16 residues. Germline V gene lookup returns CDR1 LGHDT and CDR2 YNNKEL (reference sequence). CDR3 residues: CASSQVGLAGGNEQYF. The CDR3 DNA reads TGTGCCAGCAGCCAAGTTGGACTAGCGGGGGGAAATGAGCAGTACTTC.

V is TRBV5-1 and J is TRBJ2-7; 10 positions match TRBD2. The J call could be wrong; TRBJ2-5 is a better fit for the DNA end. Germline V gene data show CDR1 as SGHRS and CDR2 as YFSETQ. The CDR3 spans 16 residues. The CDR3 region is CASSPSPSGGKETQYF. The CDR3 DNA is TGCGCCAGCAGCCCTAGTCCTAGCGGGGGAAAAGAGACCCAGTACTTC.

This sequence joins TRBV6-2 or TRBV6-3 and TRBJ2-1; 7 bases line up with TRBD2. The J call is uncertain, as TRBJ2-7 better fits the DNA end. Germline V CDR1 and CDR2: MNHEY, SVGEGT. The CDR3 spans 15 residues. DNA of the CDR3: TGTGCCAGCAGCCAGGCGGGAGCCCCCTACAATGAGCAGTACTTC. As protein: CASSQAGAPYNEQYF.

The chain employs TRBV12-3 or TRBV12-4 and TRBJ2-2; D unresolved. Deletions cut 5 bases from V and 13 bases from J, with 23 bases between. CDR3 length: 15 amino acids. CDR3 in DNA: TGTGCCAGCAGTCCGCGACTGTGGCCTGTGGGTGGGCTGTTTTTT. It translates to CASSPRLWPVGGLFF.

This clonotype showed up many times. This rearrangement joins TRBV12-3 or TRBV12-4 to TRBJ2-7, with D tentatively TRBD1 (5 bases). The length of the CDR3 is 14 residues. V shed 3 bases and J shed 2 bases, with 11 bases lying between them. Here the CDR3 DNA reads TGTGCCAGCAGTTTTGAGACAGCTGCCTACGAGCAGTACTTC. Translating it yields CASSFETAAYEQYF.

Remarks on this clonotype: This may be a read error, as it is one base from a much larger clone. The CDR3 region has the DNA TGTGCCACCAGGGCTAGCGGGAGCAATGGGCAGTTCTTC. Translated: CATRASGSNGQFF. The V call is TRBV24-1, the J call TRBJ2-1; TRBD2 agrees at 10 bases. Germline V CDR1 and CDR2: KGHDR, SFDVKD. This CDR3 has 13 residues.

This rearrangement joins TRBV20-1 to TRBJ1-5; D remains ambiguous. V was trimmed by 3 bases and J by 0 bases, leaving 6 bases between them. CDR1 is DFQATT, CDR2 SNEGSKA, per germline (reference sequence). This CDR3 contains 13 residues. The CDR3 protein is CSASTNSNQPQHF. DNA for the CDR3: TGCAGTGCTAGTACGAATAGCAATCAGCCCCAGCATTTT.

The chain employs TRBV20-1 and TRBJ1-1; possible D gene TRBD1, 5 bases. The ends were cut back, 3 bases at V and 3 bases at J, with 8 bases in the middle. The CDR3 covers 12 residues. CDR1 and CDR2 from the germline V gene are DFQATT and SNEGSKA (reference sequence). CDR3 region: CSASGGDTEAFF. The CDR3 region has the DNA TGCAGTGCTAGCGGGGGGGACACTGAAGCTTTCTTT.

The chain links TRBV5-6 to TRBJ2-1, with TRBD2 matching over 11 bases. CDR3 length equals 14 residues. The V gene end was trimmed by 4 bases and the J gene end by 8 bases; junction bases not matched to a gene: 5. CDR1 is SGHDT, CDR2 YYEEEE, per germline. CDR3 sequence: CASSAGLAGDEQFF. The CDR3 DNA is TGTGCCAGCAGCGCCGGACTAGCGGGCGATGAGCAGTTCTTC.

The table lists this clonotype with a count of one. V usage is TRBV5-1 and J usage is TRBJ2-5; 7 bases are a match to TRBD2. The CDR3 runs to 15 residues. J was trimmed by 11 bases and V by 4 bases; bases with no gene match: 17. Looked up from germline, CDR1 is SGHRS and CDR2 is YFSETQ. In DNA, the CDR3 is TGCGCCAGCAGCCCCTTCTCGGGGGGTAACGATGAGCAGTACTTC. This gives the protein CASSPFSGGNDEQYF.

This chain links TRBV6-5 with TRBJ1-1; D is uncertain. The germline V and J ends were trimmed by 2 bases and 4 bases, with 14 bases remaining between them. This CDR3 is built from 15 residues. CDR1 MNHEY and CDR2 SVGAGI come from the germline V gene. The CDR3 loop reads CASSYVLVRGTEAFF. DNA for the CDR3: TGTGCCAGCAGTTACGTTTTGGTTCGGGGCACTGAAGCTTTCTTT.

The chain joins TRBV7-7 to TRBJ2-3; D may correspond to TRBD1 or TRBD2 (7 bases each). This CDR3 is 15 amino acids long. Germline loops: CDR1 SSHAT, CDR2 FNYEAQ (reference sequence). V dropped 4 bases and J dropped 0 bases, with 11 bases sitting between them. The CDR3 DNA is TGTGCCAGCAGCTCAGGGGGGGCCAGCACAGATACGCAGTATTTT. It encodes CASSSGGASTDTQYF.

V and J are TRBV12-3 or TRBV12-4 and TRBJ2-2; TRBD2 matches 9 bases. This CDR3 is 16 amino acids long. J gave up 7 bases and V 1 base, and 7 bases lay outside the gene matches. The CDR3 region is CASSLVAGVTGGELFF. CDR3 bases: TGTGCCAGCAGTTTAGTAGCGGGAGTCACGGGCGGGGAGCTGTTTTTT.

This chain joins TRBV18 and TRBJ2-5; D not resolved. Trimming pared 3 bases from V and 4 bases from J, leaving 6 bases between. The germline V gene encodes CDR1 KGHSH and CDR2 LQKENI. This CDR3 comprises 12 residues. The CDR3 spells CASSPERETQYF. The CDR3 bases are TGTGCCAGCTCACCTGAGAGAGAGACCCAGTACTTC.

Here the CDR3 DNA reads TGTGCCAGCAGCCCTAGATTGGGGAGGACTAGCGGGAGTGCCTACGAGCAGTACTTC. Its protein product is CASSPRLGRTSGSAYEQYF. The chain combines TRBV7-2 with TRBJ2-5; 13 bases align to TRBD2. Gene TRBJ2-7 matches the end of the DNA better, so the J call may be wrong. CDR3 size: 19 residues. Germline CDR1 SGHTA, CDR2 FQGNSA.

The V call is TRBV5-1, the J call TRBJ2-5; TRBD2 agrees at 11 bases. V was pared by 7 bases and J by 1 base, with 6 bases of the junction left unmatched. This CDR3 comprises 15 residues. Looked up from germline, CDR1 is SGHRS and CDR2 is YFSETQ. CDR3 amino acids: CASGRTSGPQETQYF. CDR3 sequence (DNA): TGCGCCAGCGGCCGGACTAGCGGGCCCCAAGAGACCCAGTACTTC.